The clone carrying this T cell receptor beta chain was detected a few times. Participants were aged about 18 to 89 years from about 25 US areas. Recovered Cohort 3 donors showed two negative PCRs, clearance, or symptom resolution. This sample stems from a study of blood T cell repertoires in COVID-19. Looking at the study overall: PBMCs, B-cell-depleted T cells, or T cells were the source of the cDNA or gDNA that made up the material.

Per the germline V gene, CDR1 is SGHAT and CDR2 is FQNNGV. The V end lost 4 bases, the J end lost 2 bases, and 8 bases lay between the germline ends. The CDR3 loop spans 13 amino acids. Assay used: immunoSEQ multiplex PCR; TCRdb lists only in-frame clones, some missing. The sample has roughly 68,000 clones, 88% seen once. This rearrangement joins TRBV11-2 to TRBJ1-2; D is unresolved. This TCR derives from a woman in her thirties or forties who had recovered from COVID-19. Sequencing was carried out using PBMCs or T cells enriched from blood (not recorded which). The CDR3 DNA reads TGTGCCAGCAGCTCCCGGGGAAACTATGGCTACACCTTC. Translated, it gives CASSSRGNYGYTF.